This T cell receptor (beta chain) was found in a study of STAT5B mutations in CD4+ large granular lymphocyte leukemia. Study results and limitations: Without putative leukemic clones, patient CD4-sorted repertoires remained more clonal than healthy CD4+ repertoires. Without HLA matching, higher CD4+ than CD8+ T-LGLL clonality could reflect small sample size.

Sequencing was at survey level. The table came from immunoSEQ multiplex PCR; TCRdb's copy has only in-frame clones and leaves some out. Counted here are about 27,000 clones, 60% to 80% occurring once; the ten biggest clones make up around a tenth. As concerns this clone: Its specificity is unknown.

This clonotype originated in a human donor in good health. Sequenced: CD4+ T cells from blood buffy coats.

The CDR3 region is CATSRDRLGTEAFF. CDR3 DNA sequence: TGTGCCACCAGCAGAGATAGGTTAGGCACTGAAGCTTTCTTT. The rearrangement uses TRBV15 and TRBJ1-1; D ambiguous. The CDR3 has 14 amino acids. In germline, CDR1 is LNHNV, CDR2 YYDKDF (reference sequence). V lost 0 bases and J 4 bases, leaving 9 bases between the germline ends.